This TCR beta chain was captured by sequencing in a study of radiation and T cells in renal cell carcinoma. About the research overall: Nephrectomy followed 15 Gy stereotactic body radiation by 4 weeks. General study points: In blood, top tumor clones expanded by 2 weeks, shrinking by 4.

Profiling relied on immunoSEQ multiplex PCR, and the TCRdb table lists in-frame clones only, not all of them. The sample has some 60,000 clones, about 80% seen once; the top ten hold less than 7.5%. This CDR3 is built from 15 residues. Trimming at V came to 0 bases and at J to 7 bases, leaving 6 bases not matched to a gene. Looked up from germline, CDR1 is SGHVS and CDR2 is FNYEAQ. A word on this clone: Its antigen is not known.

Noted time point: blood 2 weeks post-SBRT. Indicated treatment: 15 Gy SBRT to primary tumor, nephrectomy 4 weeks later. Blood was sampled at baseline, 2 weeks and 4 weeks after SBRT. The gene calls are TRBV7-6 and TRBJ1-3; 7 nucleotides agree with TRBD1. The sequence came from a man between 60 and 75 years old with renal cell carcinoma. Sequencing used blood, obtained from a patient whose treatment included radiotherapy and nephrectomy. The CDR3 is CASSLAEGQKNTIYF. The CDR3 nucleotides are TGTGCCAGCAGCTTAGCGGAGGGACAGAAGAACACCATATATTTT.